These 11 T cell receptor beta chains share one sample of origin, sequenced in a study of Ad26.COV2.S vaccination and SARS-CoV-2 variants. The treatment: some 20 received Ad26.COV2.S at low or high dose, single or two shots; roughly five received placebo; per-sample allocation not given. Sampling happened 63 days after the first vaccine or placebo injection. TCRdb's copy holds only in-frame clones and misses some; the assay was immunoSEQ multiplex PCR. This table holds more than 300,000 clones, about nine tenths found once. The sequenced sample was peripheral blood, obtained in a trial of Ad26.COV2.S vaccine versus placebo. These receptors came from a person aged 18-60 years who received the Ad26.COV2.S COVID-19 vaccine or a placebo.

This clone occurred once. The DNA of the CDR3 is TGTGCCAGCAGCGCCATGGACAGAACCTACGAGCAGTACTTC. This codes for CASSAMDRTYEQYF. V gene TRBV9 combines with J gene TRBJ2-7; D is perhaps TRBD1 (6 bases). V was trimmed by 3 bases and J by 2 bases, leaving 12 bases between them. This CDR3 has 14 amino acids. Germline V lookup: CDR1 SGDLS, CDR2 YYNGEE.

The chain recombines TRBV7-8 with TRBJ2-3; D is unresolved. The CDR3 consists of 11 residues. The germline V gene has CDR1 SGHVS and CDR2 FQNEAQ. Trimming took 5 bases from V and 5 from J, leaving 5 bases between them. This chain's CDR3 is CASSPKDTQYF. The CDR3 coding sequence is TGTGCCAGCAGCCCTAAAGATACGCAGTATTTT.

The chain combines TRBV5-5 with TRBJ2-3; D gene uncertain. The germline gives CDR1 SGHKS, CDR2 YYEKEE (reference sequence). V lost 0 bases and J lost 5, with 13 bases in between. The CDR3 covers 15 residues. CDR3: CASSLGTVVGDTQYF. The CDR3 DNA follows: TGTGCCAGCAGCTTGGGGACCGTTGTGGGAGATACGCAGTATTTT.

Regarding this clone: An end of the junction does not agree with germline; a read error may underlie this. V gene TRBV29-1 combines with J gene TRBJ2-7; 14 bases map to TRBD2. CDR3 length: 15 amino acids. Per germline, CDR1 SQVTM and CDR2 ANQGSEA. The CDR3 DNA follows: TGCAGCGGTGAATTGACTAGCGGGGGGGTGTACGAGCAGTACTTC. Translation: CSGELTSGGVYEQYF.

The chain combines TRBV5-4 with TRBJ2-2, with D perhaps matching TRBD2 (6 bases). V was shortened by 4 bases and J by 2 bases, with 15 bases between the two germline ends. The CDR3 covers 16 residues. CDR1 is SGHNT, CDR2 YYREEE, per germline (reference sequence). Written as DNA, the CDR3 is TGTGCCAGCAGCCCAGCTGGACTAATTAACACCGGGGAGCTGTTTTTT. Its protein is CASSPAGLINTGELFF.

This clone was recorded once. This chain links TRBV6-6 with TRBJ1-1; 8 nucleotides agree with TRBD1. The CDR3 is made up of 15 amino acids. The V and J ends lost 2 bases and 8 bases, in that order; junction bases with no gene match: 10. The germline V gene has CDR1 MNHNY and CDR2 SVGAGI (reference sequence). CDR3 DNA: TGTGCCAGCAGTTACCCCGGGACAGGTCAACCCGAAGCTTTCTTT. Its translation: CASSYPGTGQPEAFF.

In this sample, this clone turned up a few times. This chain joins TRBV6-5 and TRBJ1-1; D not certain. The V gene lost 3 bases and the J gene lost 7 bases, with 12 bases spanning the gap. The CDR3 runs 13 residues. Germline V gene data show CDR1 as MNHEY and CDR2 as SVGAGI. In DNA, the CDR3 is TGTGCCAGCAGTTATGGTGGTTTTGGTGAAGCTTTCTTT. Protein: CASSYGGFGEAFF.

J is TRBJ2-7 and V is TRBV2, with no clear D. Germline V gene data show CDR1 as SNHLY and CDR2 as FYNNEI. Trimming left V 9 bases short and J 6 bases short, with 12 bases between. The CDR3 is made up of 11 amino acids. The CDR3 nucleotides are TGTGCCAGTACTCCGAGAGGCGAGCAGTACTTC. Amino acid sequence: CASTPRGEQYF.

The chain carries TRBV18 and TRBJ1-2; 8 positions match TRBD1. V dropped 0 bases and J dropped 4; count of bases not matched to a gene: 13. There are 18 residues in the CDR3. From germline, CDR1 is KGHSH and CDR2 LQKENI. CDR3 DNA sequence: TGTGCCAGCTCACCACCGATTGCGCCAGGGGGCATAGGCTATGGCTACACCTTC. Its translation is CASSPPIAPGGIGYGYTF.

The chain is built from TRBV6-5 and TRBJ2-5, with D perhaps TRBD1 or TRBD2 (5 bases each). V gave up 5 bases and J gave up 5 bases, with 12 bases separating them. There are 13 residues in the CDR3. Germline CDR1 reads MNHEY; CDR2 reads SVGAGI. CDR3 in amino acids: CASSKSWGETQYF. The CDR3 DNA sequence: TGTGCCAGCAGTAAAAGCTGGGGGGAGACCCAGTACTTC.

The gene calls are TRBV7-7 and TRBJ2-5; no firm D call. V lost 5 bases and J 7 bases, leaving 26 bases between the germline ends. This CDR3 spans 17 amino acids. Germline loops: CDR1 SSHAT, CDR2 FNYEAQ (reference sequence). CDR3 amino acids: CASSPVGSAPRIGTQYF. Written as DNA, the CDR3 is TGTGCCAGCAGCCCCGTAGGGTCGGCGCCTCGGATAGGGACCCAGTACTTC.